This T cell receptor (beta chain) came from a study of human T cells and chemical hapten exposure. General observations from the study: TCRs exceeding 1 in 1000 frequency stayed unchanged with DPC sensitization.

TCRdb fed the RACE reads into MiXCR, producing one record per CDR3 protein. Of approximately 41,000 distinct CDR3 sequences detected, 6% to 9.5% appear once; the ten largest clones hold around 1.2%. Germline V gene sequence: CDR1 SGHRS, CDR2 YFSETQ. This CDR3 contains 15 residues. V dropped 2 bases and J dropped 0; count of bases not matched to a gene: 3. This sample's time point: pre-sensitization, week 0. Noted treatment: therapeutic diphenylcyclopropenone sensitization with weekly scalp DPC. At every patch-test visit, blood was drawn before the patch test was applied. Donation of samples came from alopecia patients who were 18 to 70 years old and suitable for DPC. About this clonotype: The antigen is unknown.

The chain carries TRBV5-1 and TRBJ1-1, with 8 nucleotides matching TRBD1. This sample comprised whole blood, obtained in connection with sensitization to the hapten diphenylcyclopropenone (DPC). The TCR was taken from a woman in her forties or fifties with alopecia areata. Some clones in this sample may be carry-over from other donors' samples. The DNA for the CDR3 is TGCGCCAGCAGCTTCACAGGGGGGATGAACACTGAAGCTTTCTTT. It is translated as CASSFTGGMNTEAFF.